Detailed here is one T cell receptor beta chain. Trimming left V 6 bases short and J 2 bases short, with 14 bases between. The CDR3 has 15 amino acids. Germline V gene data show CDR1 as LNHDA and CDR2 as SQIVND (reference sequence). This entry comes from a study of blood T cell repertoires in COVID-19. Across the whole study: Acute and convalescent COVID-19 samples came from the United States, Italy and Spain. PBMCs, B-cell-depleted T cells, or T cells provided the cDNA or gDNA that made up the material.

Per the authors' pipeline: Reference gene primer amplification yielded estimated nucleated cell counts. Produced via immunoSEQ multiplex PCR; TCRdb's table is partial and in-frame only. V, J and clone size reflect that table, while D and trimming were determined from the DNA. The sample shows hundreds of thousands of clones, approximately 80% of them seen only once. The receptor was isolated from a man older than 75 with acute or convalescent COVID-19. The rearrangement links TRBV19 to TRBJ2-1, with a tentative D call TRBD2 (7 bases). Input material: peripheral blood. CDR3 coding DNA: TGTGCCAGTAGATCTAGGGGGAGGGCCTACAATGAGCAGTTCTTC. Translation gives CASRSRGRAYNEQFF. Supplemented by reference TRBV19 and TRBJ2-1, the full variable domain reads DGGITQSPKYLFRKEGQNVTLSCEQNLNHDAMYWYRQDPGQGLRLIYYSQIVNDFQKGDIAEGYSVSREKKESFPLTVTSAQKNPTAFYLCASRSRGRAYNEQFFGPGTRLTVL.